The 27 T cell receptor beta chains below all came from one sample that was sequenced in a study of blood T cell repertoires in COVID-19. Assay: immunoSEQ multiplex PCR; the TCRdb copy retains only in-frame clones and omits some. The sample lists 200,000 or so clones, roughly 80% occurring once. The sequencing input was peripheral blood. The receptors stem from a woman of 80 years or more with COVID-19, enrolled during active disease.

J is TRBJ2-2 and V is TRBV21-1; the table's D call, TRBD1, was not checked against the DNA. TRBV21-1 is a documented pseudogene. This CDR3 is 14 amino acids long. The CDR3 loop reads CASSIQGAVGELFF. CDR3 sequence (DNA): TGTGCCAGCAGCATACAGGGAGCCGTCGGGGAGCTGTTTTTT.

The chain carries TRBV11-3 and TRBJ2-7; 7 bases fit TRBD1. The germline V gene encodes CDR1 SGHNT and CDR2 YENEEA. Trimming took 4 bases from V and 4 from J; bases not matched to a gene: 7. The CDR3 has 14 amino acids. CDR3 nucleotides: TGTGCCAGCAGCTGGAGCCCGACAGGGTACGAGCAGTACTTC. Encoded protein: CASSWSPTGYEQYF.

This clone appeared a single time. The V gene is TRBV6-2 or TRBV6-3, the J gene TRBJ1-1, with a possible D match to TRBD1 (5 bases). From germline, CDR1 is MNHEY and CDR2 SVGEGT. The CDR3 spans 15 residues. V lost 5 bases and J 0 bases, leaving 13 bases between the germline ends. The DNA of the CDR3 is TGTGCCAGCAGTGAGGCGGGACGGATGAACACTGAAGCTTTCTTT. Translated, it gives CASSEAGRMNTEAFF.

Here the CDR3 DNA reads TGTGCCAGCAGTTTTTATGCAGGGGGCGGTCTACGGAACACTGAAGCTTTCTTT. This translates into CASSFYAGGGLRNTEAFF. V gene TRBV28 combines with J gene TRBJ1-1; 8 bases map to TRBD1. V lost 3 bases and J lost 1; bases outside the gene matches: 13. Germline-derived CDR1 and CDR2 are MDHEN and SYDVKM. There are 18 residues in the CDR3.

This clone was seen a handful of times. V is TRBV5-4 and J is TRBJ2-2, with TRBD2 as a possible D gene (6 bases). CDR1 SGHNT and CDR2 YYREEE come from the germline V gene (reference sequence). The length of the CDR3 is 15 residues. The ends were cut back, 0 bases at V and 3 bases at J, with 9 bases in the middle. The CDR3, as DNA: TGTGCCAGCAGCTTGGGGAGGGTGGACACCGGGGAGCTGTTTTTT. Translation gives CASSLGRVDTGELFF.

The chain is built from TRBV27 and TRBJ1-1, with D possibly TRBD1 on 6 matching bases. Germline values: CDR1 MNHEY, CDR2 SMNVEV (reference sequence). The CDR3 runs 13 residues. Trimming took off 2 bases at V and 11 bases at J, with 15 bases between the two ends. DNA for the CDR3: TGTGCCAGCAGTTTAGGGGCAGGGGTAGTTGCTTTCTTT. This sequence encodes CASSLGAGVVAFF.

This clone has a handful of counts. This sequence joins TRBV24-1 and TRBJ2-1; D perhaps matches TRBD1 (6 bases). Looked up from germline, CDR1 is KGHDR and CDR2 is SFDVKD. This CDR3 comprises 15 residues. V shed 3 bases and J shed 6 bases, with 14 bases lying between them. CDR3 residues: CATSDPGQDFNEQFF. The CDR3 nucleotides are TGTGCCACCAGTGATCCGGGACAAGACTTCAATGAGCAGTTCTTC.

The chain uses TRBV5-1 and TRBJ2-5; 10 bases agree with TRBD1. Germline V gene data show CDR1 as SGHRS and CDR2 as YFSETQ. V shed 3 bases and J 5 bases; nucleotides not matched to a gene: 7. The CDR3 has 15 amino acids. CDR3 coding DNA: TGCGCCAGCAGCTACGGGACAGGGGATTCGGAGACCCAGTACTTC. It translates to CASSYGTGDSETQYF.

The chain links TRBV27 to TRBJ1-1; the D is unclear. The V end was cut by 4 bases, the J end by 0 bases, with 12 bases between. Per the germline V gene, CDR1 is MNHEY and CDR2 is SMNVEV (reference sequence). The length of the CDR3 is 15 residues. For the CDR3, the DNA is TGTGCCAGCAGTTCACGGGGATTCCTGAACACTGAAGCTTTCTTT. Translated, it gives CASSSRGFLNTEAFF.

This chain uses TRBV5-8 with TRBJ2-1; 8 positions match TRBD1. V trimming: 7 bases; J trimming: 10 bases; junction bases outside the gene matches: 10. Germline V gene sequence: CDR1 SGHTS, CDR2 YDEGEE. This CDR3 has 13 residues. The CDR3: CASSGRGLGEQFF. CDR3 DNA sequence: TGTGCCAGCTCAGGCAGGGGGCTAGGGGAGCAGTTCTTC.

The chain is built from TRBV7-8 and TRBJ1-2, with 7 bases identical to TRBD1. The CDR3 covers 14 residues. J lost 3 bases, V lost 5 bases, and 6 bases had no gene match. The V gene's germline CDR1 is SGHVS and CDR2 FQNEAQ. CDR3 loop: CASSRPGTDYGYTF. CDR3 sequence (DNA): TGTGCCAGCAGCCGCCCGGGGACAGACTATGGCTACACCTTC.

This chain uses TRBV14 with TRBJ1-5, with D possibly TRBD1 on 5 matching bases. CDR1 is SGHDN, CDR2 FVKESK, per germline. This CDR3 is built from 13 residues. CDR3 sequence (DNA): TGTGAACGGTGGGGACTAAGCAATCAGCCCCAGCATTTT. Protein: CERWGLSNQPQHF.

V and J are TRBV25-1 and TRBJ1-6; 7 bases agree with TRBD1. In germline, CDR1 is MGHDK, CDR2 SYGVNS. The V gene end was trimmed by 3 bases and the J gene end by 10 bases; junction bases not matched to a gene: 3. CDR3 length: 13 amino acids. CDR3 nucleotides: TGTGCCAGCAGTGACAGGGGGGACTCACCCCTCCACTTT. Translating it yields CASSDRGDSPLHF.

V usage is TRBV6-1 and J usage is TRBJ2-5, with D possibly being TRBD2 (6 bases). Germline V gene lookup returns CDR1 MNHNS and CDR2 SASEGT. Trimming shortened V by 3 bases and J by 5 bases, and 16 bases separated the two germline ends. This CDR3 contains 15 residues. CDR3 nucleotide sequence: TGTGCCAGCAGTGACGGGGAGGAGGGGTGGGAGACCCAGTACTTC. Translated: CASSDGEEGWETQYF.

This chain uses TRBV6-4 with TRBJ1-1; D is possibly TRBD1 (6 bases). V was trimmed by 5 bases and J by 1 base, leaving 11 bases between them. Looked up from germline, CDR1 is MRHNA and CDR2 is SNTAGT. The CDR3 sequence is 14 residues long. CDR3 in DNA: TGTGCCAGCAGTCCCTCACAGGGGAACACTGAAGCTTTCTTT. This codes for CASSPSQGNTEAFF.

The chain joins TRBV5-1 to TRBJ1-2, with TRBD1 matching 7 bases. Germline values: CDR1 SGHRS, CDR2 YFSETQ. The ends lost 4 bases at V and 5 bases at J; junction bases unmatched: 5. This CDR3 region has 13 residues. The CDR3 spells CASSMTGTYGYTF. The CDR3 DNA follows: TGCGCCAGCAGCATGACAGGGACTTATGGCTACACCTTC.

This chain connects TRBV6-2 or TRBV6-3 to TRBJ1-1; 8 bases are shared with TRBD1. Germline CDR1 is MNHEY and CDR2 is SVGEGT. After removal of 6 bases from V and 6 bases from J, the junction contained 6 bases not matched to a gene. The length of the CDR3 is 13 residues. The chain's CDR3 is CASSHDRGPEAFF. In nucleotides, the CDR3 is TGTGCCAGCAGCCACGACAGGGGCCCTGAAGCTTTCTTT.

This chain uses TRBV5-4 with TRBJ1-1, with D possibly matching TRBD1 (6 bases). CDR1 is SGHNT, CDR2 YYREEE, per germline (reference sequence). With 0 bases removed from V and 7 bases from J, the gap between germline ends came to 10 bases. The length of the CDR3 is 13 residues. CDR3 loop: CASSLERGSEAFF. CDR3 DNA sequence: TGTGCCAGCAGCTTGGAAAGGGGGAGTGAAGCTTTCTTT.

The chain couples TRBV29-1 to TRBJ1-1, with 7 bases that match TRBD1. V lost 6 bases and J lost 4; bases outside the gene matches: 11. The germline V gene encodes CDR1 SQVTM and CDR2 ANQGSEA. The CDR3 totals 14 residues. The CDR3 DNA reads as TGCAGCGTGAGAAGTGTGACAGGGCGCACTGAAGCTTTCTTT. This gives the protein CSVRSVTGRTEAFF.

CDR3 sequence: CASSISTGGYTF. CDR3 nucleotides: TGTGCCAGCAGCATATCGACAGGCGGCTACACCTTC. This chain joins TRBV3-1 (or the pseudogene TRBV3-2) and TRBJ1-2, with a possible D match to TRBD1 (6 bases). The CDR3 totals 12 residues. The V end was cut by 5 bases, the J end by 8 bases, with 12 bases between. In germline, CDR1 is LGHDT, CDR2 YNNKEL (reference sequence).

The rearrangement links TRBV6-2 or TRBV6-3 to TRBJ2-3; TRBD1 aligns across 7 bases. The germline V gene encodes CDR1 MNHEY and CDR2 SVGEGT. V trimming: 6 bases; J trimming: 1 base; junction bases outside the gene matches: 13. The CDR3 loop spans 17 amino acids. The DNA of the CDR3 is TGTGCCAGCAGCCAAATTCAAACAGGGGTTCGCACAGATACGCAGTATTTT. Residues: CASSQIQTGVRTDTQYF.

V is TRBV11-3 and J is TRBJ2-2, with D maybe TRBD2 (5 bases). The CDR3 runs 15 residues. V was clipped by 4 bases and J by 1 base, with 10 bases between them. The germline CDR1 and CDR2 sequences are SGHNT and YENEEA. The CDR3 protein is CASSWRPMNTGELFF. DNA for the CDR3: TGTGCCAGCAGCTGGAGGCCAATGAACACCGGGGAGCTGTTTTTT.

The rearrangement joins TRBV18 to TRBJ1-2; D may be TRBD1 (5 bases). Trimming removed 3 bases at V and 3 bases at J, with 8 bases between. The CDR3 spans 13 residues. Germline V gives CDR1 KGHSH, CDR2 LQKENI. The CDR3 DNA reads TGTGCCAGCTCACCGCAGGGTGACTATGGCTACACCTTC. Translating gives CASSPQGDYGYTF.

The chain uses TRBV7-9 and TRBJ2-1; 10 bases match TRBD2. Germline CDR1 is SEHNR and CDR2 is FQNEAQ (reference sequence). V was clipped by 5 bases and J by 2 bases; unmatched bases: 6. This CDR3 comprises 16 residues. The CDR3 DNA is TGTGCCAGCAGCAGTACTAGCGGGGAGACCTACAATGAGCAGTTCTTC. It translates to CASSSTSGETYNEQFF.

This clone was found once. The chain employs TRBV29-1 and TRBJ2-7; TRBD2 aligns across 8 bases. V lost 4 bases to trimming and J lost 0 bases; unmatched junction nucleotides: 8. CDR3 length: 15 amino acids. Looked up from germline, CDR1 is SQVTM and CDR2 is ANQGSEA. Here the CDR3 reads CSVVLRGVTSYEQYF. The CDR3 nucleotides read TGCAGCGTTGTGTTGCGGGGGGTTACCTCCTACGAGCAGTACTTC.

The V gene is TRBV6-1, the J gene TRBJ2-7, with 8 bases fitting TRBD1. J was trimmed by 4 bases and V by 0 bases; bases with no gene match: 5. The germline V gene encodes CDR1 MNHNS and CDR2 SASEGT. The length of the CDR3 is 15 residues. The CDR3 nucleotides are TGTGCCAGCAGTGAAGCTTGGACAGGGTGGTACGAGCAGTACTTC. This codes for CASSEAWTGWYEQYF.

This clone was observed a single time. The CDR3 sequence is CASSQDPTGGGSPLHF. In DNA, the CDR3 is TGCGCCAGCAGCCAAGACCCGACAGGGGGGGGTTCACCCCTCCACTTT. The chain carries TRBV4-1 and TRBJ1-6, with 9 nucleotides matching TRBD1. This CDR3 contains 16 residues. V lost 0 bases to trimming and J lost 9 bases; unmatched junction nucleotides: 6. Germline V lookup: CDR1 MGHRA, CDR2 YSYEKL.